The clone carrying this T cell receptor (beta chain) has more than one count but fewer than ten. Antigen unknown. The primer mix had 60 Vbeta and 13 Jbeta primers. Profiling relied on immunoSEQ multiplex PCR, and the TCRdb table lists in-frame clones only, not all of them. Among 90,000 to 95,000 clones listed, around 78% were seen once. The data derive from a study of cytomegalovirus exposure and HLA in healthy donors. Whole-study context: Roughly 85 million unique TCRs from HLA-typed donors made up an early data release. Regarding the study as a whole: Compared with the roughly 670-donor mean, an Asian-associated ancestry cluster reportedly had fewer N-insertions, according to a later analysis.

Germline CDR1 SGHNT, CDR2 YYREEE (reference sequence). There are 14 residues in the CDR3. The trim removed 3 bases at V and 7 bases at J, leaving 5 bases unmatched. Sequencing was carried out using PBMCs. This clonotype was sampled from a man in his thirties or forties in good health and CMV-seronegative. The chain has TRBV5-4 and TRBJ1-2; 11 bases fit TRBD1. CDR3 sequence reads: CASSSLGTGGGYTF. The CDR3 DNA reads TGTGCCAGCAGCTCCCTAGGGACAGGGGGTGGCTACACCTTC.